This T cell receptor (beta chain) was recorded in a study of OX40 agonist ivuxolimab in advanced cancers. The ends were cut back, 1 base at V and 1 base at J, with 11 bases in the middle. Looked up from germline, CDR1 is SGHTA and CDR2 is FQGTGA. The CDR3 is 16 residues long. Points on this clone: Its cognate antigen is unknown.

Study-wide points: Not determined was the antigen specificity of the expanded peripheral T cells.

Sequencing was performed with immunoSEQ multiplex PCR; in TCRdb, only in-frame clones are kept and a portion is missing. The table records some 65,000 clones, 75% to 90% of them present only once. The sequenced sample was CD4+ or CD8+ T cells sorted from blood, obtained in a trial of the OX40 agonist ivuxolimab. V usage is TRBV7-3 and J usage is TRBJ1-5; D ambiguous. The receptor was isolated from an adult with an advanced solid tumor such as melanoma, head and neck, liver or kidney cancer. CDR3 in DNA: TGTGCCAGCAGCTTAAAAGAGGATGTGAGCAATCAGCCCCAGCATTTT. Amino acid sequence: CASSLKEDVSNQPQHF.